One sample yielded the 25 T cell receptor beta chains listed below, sequenced in a study of shared clonotypes between healthy human individuals (dated by TCRdb to the early 2020s). Libraries came from the immunoSEQ multiplex PCR assay. The clones in this table, taken by TCRdb from immuneACCESS, are in-frame only. Not every clone is retained; where verified, under half of the shortfall comes from an unresolved V gene, and the cause of the rest is unknown. The sample yields over a million clones; about 80% were counted once. The ten largest clones take up under 0.8% of the sample. Sample: memory CD4+ T cells from PBMCs. The cell subset or site label of this sample denotes: CD45RA-negative fraction. Source of these receptors: a man between 18 and 35 years old in good health. Some clones in this sample may be carry-over from other donors' samples.

This chain links TRBV7-3 with TRBJ2-1, with 14 nucleotides matching TRBD2. Trimming removed 4 bases from V and 12 bases from J; junction bases left unmatched: 11. The CDR3 length is 16 residues. Germline values: CDR1 SGHTA, CDR2 FQGTGA. The CDR3, as DNA: TGTGCCAGCAGCTACGCCCCGGGACTAGCGGGAGAACGGCAGTTCTTC. Its translation is CASSYAPGLAGERQFF.

This clone has a handful of counts. The rearrangement uses TRBV4-1 and TRBJ1-5; D unresolved. Germline CDR1 is MGHRA and CDR2 is YSYEKL. This CDR3 contains 14 residues. CDR3 sequence (DNA): TGCGCGTCCTCACATCCCGGTTTAGGGCAGCCCCAGCATTTT. The encoded protein is CASSHPGLGQPQHF.

This chain connects TRBV27 to TRBJ2-5; D is unclear. The length of the CDR3 is 10 residues. CDR1 MNHEY and CDR2 SMNVEV come from the germline V gene (reference sequence). V gave up 7 bases and J gave up 5 bases, with 5 bases separating them. The CDR3 region has the DNA TGTGCCAGCACTGGGGAGACCCAGTACTTC. Its translation: CASTGETQYF.

The chain carries TRBV28 and TRBJ1-1, with a tentative D call TRBD1 (5 bases). The CDR3 has 12 residues. The V and J ends lost 4 bases and 8 bases respectively, with 11 bases between them. Germline values: CDR1 MDHEN, CDR2 SYDVKM. CDR3 DNA: TGTGCCAGCAGTTGGGGCCGTATGGAAGCTTTCTTT. Amino acids: CASSWGRMEAFF.

V is TRBV27 and J is TRBJ1-2; D gene unclear. The CDR3 spans 13 residues. Germline V gene data show CDR1 as MNHEY and CDR2 as SMNVEV (reference sequence). V was cut by 4 bases and J by 7 bases, with 13 bases left in between. This CDR3 is CASSSPTRSGYTF. CDR3 DNA: TGTGCCAGCAGTTCTCCGACACGCTCTGGCTACACCTTC.

The rearrangement joins TRBV29-1 to TRBJ2-5; TRBD2 matches at 12 bases. Trimming at V came to 6 bases and at J to 4 bases, leaving 6 bases not matched to a gene. This CDR3 contains 14 residues. From germline, CDR1 is SQVTM and CDR2 ANQGSEA. CDR3 coding DNA: TGCAGCGTCGCGCCGGGACTAGCGGGAGAGACCCAGTACTTC. Translating gives CSVAPGLAGETQYF.

With respect to this clone: With only one base between it and a far larger clone, this is likely a read error. V and J are TRBV28 and TRBJ2-7; 9 bases line up with TRBD1. The V gene's germline CDR1 is MDHEN and CDR2 SYDVKM. The CDR3 loop spans 16 amino acids. In DNA, the CDR3 is TGTGCCGGCAGCCCCCCTAGGGGACAGGGCTCAGGGGAGCAGTACTTC. Encoded protein: CAGSPPRGQGSGEQYF.

On this clone itself: The sample holds other DNA sequences that translate to the same CDR3. The chain has TRBV20-1 and TRBJ1-1; the D is unclear. V was pared by 3 bases and J by 5 bases, with 7 bases between. This CDR3 contains 11 residues. Looked up from germline, CDR1 is DFQATT and CDR2 is SNEGSKA (reference sequence). CDR3 loop: CSARKDTEAFF. CDR3 coding DNA: TGCAGTGCTAGGAAGGATACTGAAGCTTTCTTT.

This chain joins TRBV7-8 and TRBJ1-5; 8 bases align to TRBD1. The J segment lost 4 bases and the V segment lost 4 bases, leaving 6 bases of the junction unmatched. The CDR3 has 15 amino acids. The germline V gene encodes CDR1 SGHVS and CDR2 FQNEAQ. The CDR3 loop is CASSSRTGSNQPQHF. The CDR3 bases are TGTGCCAGCAGCTCTAGGACAGGGTCAAATCAGCCCCAGCATTTT.

The rearrangement joins TRBV4-3 to TRBJ2-7; 9 bases fit TRBD1. The V and J ends lost 4 bases and 5 bases, in that order; junction bases with no gene match: 9. Per the germline V gene, CDR1 is LGHNA and CDR2 is YSLEER. The CDR3 consists of 15 residues. CDR3 sequence: CASSPIPGTGNEQYF. The CDR3 DNA sequence: TGCGCCAGCAGCCCCATCCCCGGGACAGGGAACGAGCAGTACTTC.

This clone has just a few counts. The CDR3 DNA is TGTGCCAGCAGCGTAACCGGGCGAGAACGCATGTATTTT. Amino acid sequence: CASSVTGRERMYF. The chain combines TRBV9 with TRBJ1-3; D is undetermined. Germline V lookup: CDR1 SGDLS, CDR2 YYNGEE. The CDR3 totals 13 residues. V was trimmed by 1 base and J by 16 bases, leaving 18 bases between them. Supplemented by reference TRBV9 and TRBJ1-3, the full variable domain reads DSGVTQTPKHLITATGQRVTLRCSPRSGDLSVYWYQQSLDQGLQFLIQYYNGEERAKGNILERFSAQQFPDLHSELNLSSLELGDSALYFCASSVTGRERMYFGEGSWLTVV.

The J gene is TRBJ2-3, the V gene TRBV28; D is unresolved. V lost 6 bases to trimming and J lost 3 bases, with 10 bases between them. The germline gives CDR1 MDHEN, CDR2 SYDVKM. The CDR3 has 13 amino acids. The CDR3 sequence is CASRRPETDTQYF. The CDR3, as DNA: TGTGCCAGCAGGCGACCGGAAACAGATACGCAGTATTTT.

The genes are TRBV5-4 and TRBJ2-3, with TRBD2 as a possible D gene (6 bases). CDR1 and CDR2 (germline): SGHNT, YYREEE (reference sequence). There are 15 residues in the CDR3. Trimming cost V 0 bases and J 6 bases, with 14 bases left between them. In nucleotides, the CDR3 is TGTGCCAGCAGCTTGGCCGGCGGGATGGGGGATACGCAGTATTTT. Its protein is CASSLAGGMGDTQYF.

This clone was seen once. The chain links TRBV7-3 to TRBJ2-7; TRBD2 aligns across 7 bases. Germline values: CDR1 SGHTA, CDR2 FQGTGA. J lost 3 bases, V lost 2 bases, and 4 bases had no gene match. This CDR3 comprises 14 residues. CDR3 DNA: TGTGCCAGCAGCTTAGGGGCTAGCGGCTACGAGCAGTACTTC. Its protein is CASSLGASGYEQYF. The full variable domain, in which reference TRBV7-3 and TRBJ2-7 provide the parts outside the CDR3, is GAGVSQTPSNKVTEKGKYVELRCDPISGHTALYWYRQSLGQGPEFLIYFQGTGAADDSGLPNDRFFAVRPEGSVSTLKIQRTERGDSAVYLCASSLGASGYEQYFGPGTRLTVT.

This clone was counted ten times or more. The chain couples TRBV7-3 to TRBJ1-2; D is possibly TRBD1 (5 bases). The CDR3 runs to 14 residues. Germline CDR1 SGHTA, CDR2 FQGTGA. V gave up 5 bases and J gave up 7 bases, with 17 bases separating them. The CDR3 DNA sequence: TGTGCCAGCAGCACACCTGGGACCACGGGTGGCTACACCTTC. This codes for CASSTPGTTGGYTF. Complete variable domain (other parts from reference TRBV7-3 and TRBJ1-2): GAGVSQTPSNKVTEKGKYVELRCDPISGHTALYWYRQSLGQGPEFLIYFQGTGAADDSGLPNDRFFAVRPEGSVSTLKIQRTERGDSAVYLCASSTPGTTGGYTFGSGTRLTVV.

This clone was counted between two and nine times. The chain joins TRBV7-2 to TRBJ2-1; D may be TRBD1 or TRBD2 (5 bases each). The germline V gene has CDR1 SGHTA and CDR2 FQGNSA. The length of the CDR3 is 16 residues. V shed 4 bases and J shed 0 bases, with 13 bases lying between them. CDR3 in amino acids: CASSSPPGHSYNEQFF. In DNA form, the CDR3 reads TGTGCCAGCAGCTCCCCCCCGGGGCACTCCTACAATGAGCAGTTCTTC.

The chain recombines TRBV15 with TRBJ1-4; perhaps TRBD1 as D (6 bases). V was cut by 1 base and J by 4 bases, with 16 bases left in between. The length of the CDR3 is 17 residues. Germline loops: CDR1 LNHNV, CDR2 YYDKDF (reference sequence). Here the CDR3 reads CATSRAEGVTGNEKLFF. In nucleotides, the CDR3 is TGTGCCACCAGCAGAGCAGAGGGGGTTACGGGTAATGAAAAACTGTTTTTT.

The chain links TRBV27 to TRBJ2-1, with D possibly matching TRBD2 (5 bases). CDR1 is MNHEY and CDR2 is SMNVEV in the germline V gene (reference sequence). With 2 bases removed from V and 4 bases from J, the gap between germline ends came to 6 bases. The CDR3 runs to 13 residues. In DNA, the CDR3 is TGTGCCAGCAGTTTAGCGGGTTACAATGAGCAGTTCTTC. Amino acid sequence: CASSLAGYNEQFF.

This chain joins TRBV7-3 and TRBJ2-5; D might be TRBD2 (5 bases). The V gene's germline CDR1 is SGHTA and CDR2 FQGTGA. V shed 4 bases and J shed 3 bases, with 9 bases lying between them. The CDR3 has 13 amino acids. The DNA of the CDR3 is TGTGCCAGCAGCTGGGCCGGGAAAGAGACCCAGTACTTC. This gives the protein CASSWAGKETQYF.

On this clone: In the same sample, other DNA sequences code for this CDR3. In DNA form, the CDR3 reads TGCGCCAGCAGACCAGGAGGCACCGGGGAGCTGTTTTTT. This translates into CASRPGGTGELFF. The V gene is TRBV4-1, the J gene TRBJ2-2, with D possibly being TRBD2 (5 bases). V dropped 6 bases and J dropped 4 bases, with 9 bases sitting between them. The CDR3 spans 13 residues. CDR1 MGHRA and CDR2 YSYEKL come from the germline V gene.

CDR3 coding DNA: TGTGCCAGCAGCCCAGGACTAGCGGGAATCGACGAGCAGTACTTC. Its protein is CASSPGLAGIDEQYF. The chain uses TRBV5-4 and TRBJ2-7; 12 bases are a match to TRBD2. In germline, CDR1 is SGHNT, CDR2 YYREEE (reference sequence). The CDR3 extends over 15 amino acids. V shed 4 bases, J shed 5 bases, and the junction held 7 bases outside the gene matches.

Regarding this clone: A single base is all that separates this from a far larger clone, so a read error is likely. The chain has TRBV6-6 and TRBJ1-1, with 8 nucleotides matching TRBD1. The CDR3 loop spans 15 amino acids. The V gene's germline CDR1 is MNHNY and CDR2 SVGAGI (reference sequence). The CDR3 protein is CASSYDRDRSTEALF. The CDR3 coding sequence is TGTGCCAGCAGTTACGACCGGGACAGGTCTACTGAAGCTCTCTTT.

The V call is TRBV29-1, the J call TRBJ1-1; TRBD1 is a possible D gene (5 bases). Trimming left V 7 bases short and J 6 bases short, with 15 bases between. The CDR3 runs to 12 residues. Germline V gene sequence: CDR1 SQVTM, CDR2 ANQGSEA. In DNA, the CDR3 is TGCAGCGCGGACAACGGGAGGTCTGAAGCTTTCTTT. Amino acid sequence: CSADNGRSEAFF.

The rearrangement joins TRBV4-2 to TRBJ2-2, with 9 bases fitting TRBD1. CDR1 and CDR2 (germline): LGHNA, YNFKEQ. Trimming took 3 bases from V and 5 from J; bases not matched to a gene: 10. CDR3 length equals 17 residues. CDR3 in DNA: TGTGCCAGCAGCCAGATCAGTCTACAGGGGGCAACCGGGGAGCTGTTTTTT. This sequence encodes CASSQISLQGATGELFF.

The V call is TRBV19, the J call TRBJ2-5; 8 nucleotides match TRBD1. CDR3 size: 14 residues. J lost 4 bases, V lost 5 bases, and 6 bases had no gene match. The germline V gene has CDR1 LNHDA and CDR2 SQIVND (reference sequence). The CDR3 nucleotides read TGTGCCAGTAGTGCCCGACAGGGGCGAGAGACCCAGTACTTC. Translating it yields CASSARQGRETQYF.